The rows below give T cell receptor beta chains drawn from one sample of a study of shared clonotypes between healthy human individuals. Some clones are missing from TCRdb's copy, which holds only in-frame ones; the method was immunoSEQ multiplex PCR. The table has around 1,900,000 clones, around 93% seen once. The sequencing input was naive CD8+ T cells from PBMCs. These receptor sequences come from a man aged 18 to 30 in good health. Some clones in this sample may be carry-over from other donors' samples. Both conserved end residues are part of each CDR3. The order of the fields is D gene, V gene, clone size, J gene, CDR3 protein, CDR3 DNA. D genes are given only for firm matches. Rows may omit the clone size; those that give it use once, few, many or a size class.

TRBD2,TRBV27,NA,TRBJ2-1,CASSGASGGWNEQFF,TGTGCCAGCAGTGGGGCTAGCGGGGGGTGGAATGAGCAGTTCTTC
NA,TRBV6-1,NA,TRBJ2-2,CASGEPPGELFF,TGTGCCAGCGGGGAGCCTCCCGGGGAGCTGTTTTTT
NA,TRBV25-1,NA,TRBJ2-1,CASSVGSYNEQFF,TGTGCCAGCAGTGTTGGGAGCTACAATGAGCAGTTCTTC
TRBD2,TRBV28,NA,TRBJ2-7,CASSSGTSGFREQYF,TGTGCCAGCAGTTCCGGGACTAGCGGGTTCAGGGAGCAGTACTTC
NA,TRBV11-2,NA,TRBJ2-7,CASSSLSRMYEQYF,TGTGCCAGCAGCTCCTTGTCTAGGATGTACGAGCAGTACTTC
NA,TRBV7-9,NA,TRBJ2-1,CASSFWGVMDNEQFF,TGTGCCAGCAGCTTTTGGGGGGTCATGGACAATGAGCAGTTCTTC
NA,TRBV27,NA,TRBJ1-4,CASRWGEKLFF,TGTGCCAGCAGATGGGGTGAGAAACTGTTTTTT
NA,TRBV10-2,NA,TRBJ2-7,CASSDRDGSYEQYF,TGCGCCAGCAGTGATCGGGACGGCTCCTACGAGCAGTACTTC
TRBD1,TRBV9,NA,TRBJ1-1,CASSAVYGQGAFDTEAFF,TGTGCCAGCAGCGCGGTCTACGGACAGGGGGCTTTTGACACTGAAGCTTTCTTT
NA,TRBV5-1,NA,TRBJ2-7,CASSLDGVPYEQYF,TGCGCCAGCAGCTTGGATGGGGTCCCCTACGAGCAGTACTTC
NA,TRBV28,NA,TRBJ1-3,CASTRAGWGNTIYF,TGTGCCAGCACCCGGGCGGGGTGGGGAAACACCATATATTTT
NA,TRBV7-9,NA,TRBJ2-7,CASSPLGFSSYEQYF,TGTGCCAGCAGCCCACTGGGGTTTTCGAGCTACGAGCAGTACTTC
NA,TRBV7-2,NA,TRBJ2-3,CASSPFGKTDTQYF,TGTGCCAGCAGCCCCTTCGGGAAGACAGATACGCAGTATTTT
NA,TRBV4-1,NA,TRBJ1-2,CASSQDPGLSYGYTF,TGCGCCAGCAGCCAAGATCCCGGACTATCCTATGGCTACACCTTC
NA,TRBV27,once,TRBJ1-1,CASSLSLLSEAFF,TGTGCCAGCAGTTTATCATTGTTATCTGAAGCTTTCTTT
NA,TRBV7-9,NA,TRBJ2-2,CASRWGDTGELFF,TGTGCCAGCAGGTGGGGGGATACCGGGGAGCTGTTTTTT
TRBD2,TRBV9,NA,TRBJ2-3,CASSAPGLVTDTQYF,TGTGCCAGCAGCGCTCCGGGACTAGTCACAGATACGCAGTATTTT
NA,TRBV6-1,NA,TRBJ2-7,CASSEASGVFYEQYF,TGTGCCAGCAGTGAAGCGTCAGGGGTATTCTACGAGCAGTACTTC
TRBD2,TRBV28,NA,TRBJ2-7,CASSTWSGRAYEQYF,TGTGCCAGCAGCACCTGGAGCGGGAGGGCCTACGAGCAGTACTTC
NA,TRBV9,NA,TRBJ1-1,CASSVEGDLNTEAFF,TGTGCCAGCAGCGTAGAGGGCGACTTGAACACTGAAGCTTTCTTT
TRBD2,TRBV7-9,once,TRBJ2-5,CASSSRLAGGAGTQYF,TGTGCCAGCAGCTCCAGACTAGCGGGAGGAGCGGGGACCCAGTACTTC
NA,TRBV7-9,NA,TRBJ1-1,CASSVGDTEAFF,TGTGCCAGCAGTGTAGGGGACACTGAAGCTTTCTTT
NA,TRBV27,NA,TRBJ2-1,CASSLNGIYNEQFF,TGTGCCAGCAGTTTAAACGGAATCTACAATGAGCAGTTCTTC
TRBD1,TRBV5-8,once,TRBJ2-3,CASSFLARTGDGTDTQYF,TGTGCCAGCAGCTTTTTGGCCCGGACAGGGGACGGCACAGATACGCAGTATTTT
NA,TRBV30,once,TRBJ2-5,CAWSDGTLWETQYF,TGTGCCTGGAGTGACGGGACCCTTTGGGAGACCCAGTACTTC
NA,TRBV27,once,TRBJ1-1,CASSAQILTGKNTEAFF,TGTGCCAGCAGTGCTCAAATATTGACGGGAAAGAACACTGAAGCTTTCTTT
TRBD1,TRBV7-9,NA,TRBJ2-5,CASSLGARQGDQETQYF,TGTGCCAGCAGCTTAGGGGCCCGACAGGGGGATCAAGAGACCCAGTACTTC
TRBD1,TRBV2,NA,TRBJ2-3,CASIRTGADTQYF,TGTGCCAGCATTAGGACAGGCGCAGATACGCAGTATTTT
TRBD1,TRBV27,NA,TRBJ2-7,CASSVPGTASYEQYF,TGTGCCAGCAGTGTTCCCGGGACAGCCTCCTACGAGCAGTACTTC
TRBD2,TRBV7-9,NA,TRBJ2-7,CASSFPPSGNSYEQYF,TGTGCCAGCAGCTTCCCTCCTAGCGGGAACTCCTACGAGCAGTACTTC
NA,TRBV9,NA,TRBJ2-3,CASSVTEGYDTDTQYF,TGTGCCAGCAGCGTGACGGAGGGCTATGACACAGATACGCAGTATTTT
NA,TRBV2,NA,TRBJ2-7,CASSGTPADEQYF,TGTGCCAGTTCCGGGACACCGGCCGACGAGCAGTACTTC
TRBD2,TRBV10-3,NA,TRBJ2-7,CAISPPSGVGYEQYF,TGTGCCATCAGTCCACCTAGCGGGGTTGGCTACGAGCAGTACTTC
TRBD1,TRBV2,NA,TRBJ1-5,CASSEFGVRGRLQPQHF,TGTGCCAGCAGTGAATTCGGGGTCAGGGGGCGGCTTCAGCCCCAGCATTTT
NA,TRBV21-1,NA,TRBJ1-1,CASRTFPGQGREGVTEAFF,TGTGCCAGCAGGACTTTCCCGGGACAGGGGCGTGAGGGGGTTACTGAAGCTTTCTTT